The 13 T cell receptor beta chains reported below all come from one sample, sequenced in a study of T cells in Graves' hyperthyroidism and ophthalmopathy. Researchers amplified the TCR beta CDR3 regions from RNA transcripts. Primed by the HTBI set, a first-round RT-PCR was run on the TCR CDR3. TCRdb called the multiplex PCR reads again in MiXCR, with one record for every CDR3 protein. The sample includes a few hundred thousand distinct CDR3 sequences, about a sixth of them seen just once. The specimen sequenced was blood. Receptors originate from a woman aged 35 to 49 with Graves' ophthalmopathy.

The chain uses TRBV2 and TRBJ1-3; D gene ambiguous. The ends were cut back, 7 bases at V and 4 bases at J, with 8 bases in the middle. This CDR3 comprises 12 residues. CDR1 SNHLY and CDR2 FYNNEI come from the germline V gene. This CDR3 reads CASITRGNTIYF. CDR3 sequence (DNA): TGTGCCAGCATCACCAGGGGAAACACCATATATTTT.

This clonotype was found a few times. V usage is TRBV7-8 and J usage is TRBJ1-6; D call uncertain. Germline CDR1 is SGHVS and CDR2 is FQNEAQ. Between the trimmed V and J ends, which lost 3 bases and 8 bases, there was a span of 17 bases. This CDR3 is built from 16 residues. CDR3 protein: CASSLDPFRGYSPLHF. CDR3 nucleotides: TGTGCCAGCAGCTTGGACCCGTTCCGGGGTTATTCACCCCTCCACTTT.

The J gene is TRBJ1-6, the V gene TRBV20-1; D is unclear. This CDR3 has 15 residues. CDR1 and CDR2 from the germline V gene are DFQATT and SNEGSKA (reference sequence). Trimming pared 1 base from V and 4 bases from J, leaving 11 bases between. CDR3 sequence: CSARGVNMYNSPLHF. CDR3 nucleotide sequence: TGCAGTGCTAGAGGGGTCAATATGTATAATTCACCCCTCCACTTT.

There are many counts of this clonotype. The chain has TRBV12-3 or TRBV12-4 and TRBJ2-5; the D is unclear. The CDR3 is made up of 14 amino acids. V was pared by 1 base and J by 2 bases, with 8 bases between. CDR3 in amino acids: CASSLGILQETQYF. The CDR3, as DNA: TGTGCCAGCAGTTTAGGTATACTGCAAGAGACCCAGTACTTC.

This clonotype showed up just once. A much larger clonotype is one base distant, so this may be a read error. The CDR3 nucleotides read TGTGCCAACAGGCTGAGCTCCTATAATTCACCCCTCCACTTT. Translating it yields CANRLSSYNSPLHF. This chain connects TRBV2 to TRBJ1-6; D may be TRBD1 (5 bases). Trimming stripped 10 bases from V and 0 bases from J, with 10 bases between. This CDR3 region has 14 residues. The V gene's germline CDR1 is SNHLY and CDR2 FYNNEI.

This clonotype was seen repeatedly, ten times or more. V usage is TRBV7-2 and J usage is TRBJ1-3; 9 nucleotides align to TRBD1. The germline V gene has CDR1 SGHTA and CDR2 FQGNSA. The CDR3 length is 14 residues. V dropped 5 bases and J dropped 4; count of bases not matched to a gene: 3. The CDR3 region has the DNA TGTGCCAGCAGCCCCGGGACAGGGGGAAACACCATATATTTT. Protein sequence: CASSPGTGGNTIYF.

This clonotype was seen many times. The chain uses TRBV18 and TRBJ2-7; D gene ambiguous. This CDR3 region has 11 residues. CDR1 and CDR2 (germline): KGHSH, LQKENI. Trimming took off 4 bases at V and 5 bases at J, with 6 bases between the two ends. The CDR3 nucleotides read TGTGCCAGCTCACTGTTCGACGAGCAGTACTTC. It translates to CASSLFDEQYF.

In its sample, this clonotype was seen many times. CDR3 DNA: TGTGCCAGCAGTTACGGGGCAGGGGGCACCTACGAGCAGTACTTC. It is translated as CASSYGAGGTYEQYF. The chain links TRBV6-1 to TRBJ2-7, with 8 bases lining up with TRBD1. The V gene's germline CDR1 is MNHNS and CDR2 SASEGT. There are 15 residues in the CDR3. Trimming cost V 5 bases and J 2 bases; bases outside gene matches: 8.

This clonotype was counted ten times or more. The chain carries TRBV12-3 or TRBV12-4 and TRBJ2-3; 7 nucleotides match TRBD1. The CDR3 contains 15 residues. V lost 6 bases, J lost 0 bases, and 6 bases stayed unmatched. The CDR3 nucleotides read TGTGCCAGCAGCAAGACAGGGCGAAGCACAGATACGCAGTATTTT. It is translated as CASSKTGRSTDTQYF.

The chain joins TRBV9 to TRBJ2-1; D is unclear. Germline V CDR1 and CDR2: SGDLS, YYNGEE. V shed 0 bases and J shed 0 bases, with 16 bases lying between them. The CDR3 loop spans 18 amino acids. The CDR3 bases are TGTGCCAGCAGCGTAGGCGGCCTTGGCTTCAGCTCCTACAATGAGCAGTTCTTC. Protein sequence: CASSVGGLGFSSYNEQFF.

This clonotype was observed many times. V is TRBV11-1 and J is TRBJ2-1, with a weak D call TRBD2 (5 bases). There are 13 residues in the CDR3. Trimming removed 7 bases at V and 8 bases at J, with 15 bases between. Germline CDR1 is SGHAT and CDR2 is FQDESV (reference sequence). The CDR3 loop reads CASTTVAMDEQFF. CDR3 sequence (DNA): TGTGCCAGCACGACCGTAGCGATGGATGAGCAGTTCTTC.

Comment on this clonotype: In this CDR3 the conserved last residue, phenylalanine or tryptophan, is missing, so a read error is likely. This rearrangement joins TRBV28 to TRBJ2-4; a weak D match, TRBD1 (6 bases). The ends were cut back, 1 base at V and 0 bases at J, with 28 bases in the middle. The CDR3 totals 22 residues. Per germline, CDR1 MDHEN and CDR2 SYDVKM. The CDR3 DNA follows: TGTGCCAGCAGTTTATCGCTACTGGGGGCAGGTTCACGTGCACTAGCCAAAAACATTCAGTACCTC. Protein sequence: CASSLSLLGAGSRALAKNIQYL.

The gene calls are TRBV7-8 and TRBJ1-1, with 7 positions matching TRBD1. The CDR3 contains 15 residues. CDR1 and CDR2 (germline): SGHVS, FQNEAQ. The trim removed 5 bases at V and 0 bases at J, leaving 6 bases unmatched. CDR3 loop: CASSPRGEVNTEAFF. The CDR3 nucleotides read TGTGCCAGCAGCCCCAGGGGGGAGGTGAACACTGAAGCTTTCTTT.